This TCR beta chain was obtained from a study of CD4 T cells in relation to SARS-CoV-2 and coronaviruses. The wider study: ViraFEST: roughly ten-day antigen culture of PBMCs, then TCR beta CDR3 sequencing. Regarding the study as a whole: No crossreactivity against non-spike viral proteins was tested here.

As concerns this clone: As yet, its antigen is unknown.

This CDR3 spans 16 amino acids. The V gene lost 5 bases and the J gene lost 1 base, with 15 bases spanning the gap. Germline CDR1 SGHAT, CDR2 FQDESV (reference sequence). Clones were sequenced by immunoSEQ multiplex PCR, and TCRdb holds only the in-frame ones, with some missing. The sample lists tens of thousands of clones, roughly 80% seen once, with around 20% in the top ten. This receptor was obtained from an adult with COVID-19. Sequencing was performed on memory CD4+ T cells from PBMCs, cultured in vitro. The rearrangement joins TRBV11-1 to TRBJ2-1; D ambiguous. Here the CDR3 DNA reads TGTGCCAGCAGCCCCACGGTCTCTGGATCCTACAATGAGCAGTTCTTC. This codes for CASSPTVSGSYNEQFF.